The source of this T cell receptor beta chain is a study of shared T cell receptors in the human thymus. This table comes from immunoSEQ multiplex PCR, and its TCRdb copy is limited to in-frame clones, with some not included. The table lists hundreds of thousands of clones, 80% to 90% of them singletons. Trimming removed 4 bases from V and 6 bases from J; junction bases left unmatched: 4. The CDR3 is made up of 13 amino acids. Germline-derived CDR1 and CDR2 are SGHDT and YYEEEE. These data were likewise used in another study, on human thymus T cells.

Material: thymocytes. This receptor was taken from a boy under three years old with a congenital heart defect. The J gene is TRBJ2-1, the V gene TRBV5-6, with 7 positions matching TRBD2. The CDR3 region has the DNA TGTGCCAGCAGCACGACTAGCCGCAATGAGCAGTTCTTC. Protein sequence: CASSTTSRNEQFF.